What follows describes a single T cell receptor beta chain. Repertoires were generated with immunoSEQ multiplex PCR, while TCRdb's copy carries only in-frame clones and drops some. The sample shows about 130,000 clones, around 94% of them seen only once. The sample belongs to a study of T cell responses to AZD1222 COVID-19 vaccine. V was clipped by 1 base and J by 7 bases, with 8 bases between them. This CDR3 has 13 residues. Germline CDR1 is SGHTA and CDR2 is FQGNSA. The gene calls are TRBV7-2 and TRBJ2-1; D is undetermined. The specimen was peripheral blood, collected on day 0 of AZD1222 vaccination. This clonotype was sampled from an adult in good health. Here the CDR3 DNA reads TGTGCCAGCAGCTTAGGTTTGCGAAATGAGCAGTTCTTC. Amino acid sequence: CASSLGLRNEQFF.